This TCR beta chain derives from a study of memory CD4+ T cells and cytomegalovirus serostatus. Looking at the study overall: Healthy Belgian adult donors included roughly ten CMV-positive and 24 CMV-negative people. Study results and caveats: Each of approximately 73 CMV-associated TCRbeta sequences occurred in one to five individuals.

The authors' processing: After removing out-of-frame reads, millions of distinct TCRbeta sequences remained. The protocol was immunoSEQ multiplex PCR, while the TCRdb copy is restricted to in-frame clones and leaves out a portion. V and J calls and clone size come straight from that table; D and trimming were deduced from the DNA. The sample carries about 92,000 clones, 80% recorded once. A note on this clone: Its antigen is still unknown.

The sort gate was single viable CD3+CD4+CD8-CD45RO+ cells for memory CD4+ T cells. CMV serostatus came from serum IgG against pp150, pp28, p38, p52. The CDR3 runs to 18 residues. Per germline, CDR1 MNHEY and CDR2 SMNVEV (reference sequence). Trimming at V came to 1 base and at J to 7 bases, leaving 10 bases not matched to a gene. This chain uses TRBV27 with TRBJ2-1, with TRBD2 matching over 13 bases. The sequence derives from an adult in good health and CMV-seropositive. The source material was memory CD4+ T cells from blood. CDR3 in amino acids: CASSLYRTSGRENNEQFF. CDR3 nucleotides: TGTGCCAGCAGTTTATATCGGACTAGCGGGAGAGAGAATAATGAGCAGTTCTTC.